The 25 T cell receptor beta chains listed next were all sequenced from one sample in a study of early T cells in non-severe SARS-CoV-2 infection. One entry per CDR3 protein results from TCRdb running MiXCR on the 5' RACE reads. Here the sample spans 60,000 to 75,000 distinct CDR3 sequences, 10% to 15% being singletons. The material sequenced was whole blood, taken at baseline. The receptors originated from an adult who was a healthcare worker with PCR-confirmed SARS-CoV-2 infection or an uninfected control (not recorded which).

Of note for this clonotype: Here the CDR3 omits its conserved ending phenylalanine or tryptophan, so a read error is the likely source. This chain connects TRBV7-2 to TRBJ2-7; the D is unclear. Germline V CDR1 and CDR2: SGHTA, FQGNSA. V was trimmed by 2 bases and J by 2 bases, leaving 7 bases between them. This CDR3 is 13 amino acids long. CDR3 residues: CASSLSHAYEQYY. Here the CDR3 DNA reads TGTGCCAGCAGCTTATCGCACGCCTACGAGCAGTACTAC.

The chain carries TRBV12-5 and TRBJ2-6, with 9 bases fitting TRBD1. The J segment lost 0 bases and the V segment lost 5 bases, leaving 5 bases of the junction unmatched. In germline, CDR1 is LGHNT, CDR2 FRNRAP. This CDR3 spans 17 amino acids. CDR3 sequence (DNA): TGTGCTAGTGGTAACAGGGGGCTCCTCTCTGGGGCCAACGTCCTGACTTTC. Translating gives CASGNRGLLSGANVLTF.

There are a few counts of this clonotype. One end of the junction fails to match germline, which may point to a read error. The chain combines TRBV9 with TRBJ2-1, with 12 bases identical to TRBD2. The CDR3 runs to 17 residues. CDR1 is SGDLS, CDR2 YYNGEE, per germline. CDR3 nucleotide sequence: TGTGCCAGCAGCGTAACCCCTAGCGGGGGGGCCTATAATGAGCAGTTCTTC. This sequence encodes CASSVTPSGGAYNEQFF.

This clonotype was seen only a few times. The V call is TRBV6-4, the J call TRBJ2-3; no firm D call. The germline V and J ends were trimmed by 4 bases and 2 bases, with 7 bases remaining between them. The CDR3 is made up of 13 amino acids. The germline CDR1 and CDR2 sequences are MRHNA and SNTAGT. The CDR3 loop is CASSGADTDTQYF. As DNA, the CDR3 is TGTGCCAGCAGTGGGGCGGACACAGATACGCAGTATTTT.

This clonotype was observed a handful of times. This chain connects TRBV7-2 to TRBJ2-4, with 7 bases fitting TRBD1. From germline, CDR1 is SGHTA and CDR2 FQGNSA. J lost 0 bases, V lost 4 bases, and 6 bases had no gene match. The CDR3 extends over 16 amino acids. CDR3 region: CASSYDRVLAKNIQYF. CDR3 bases: TGTGCCAGCAGCTACGACAGGGTTTTAGCCAAAAACATTCAGTACTTC.

This chain uses TRBV19 with TRBJ2-7, with D possibly being TRBD1 (5 bases). The CDR3 spans 15 residues. CDR1 LNHDA and CDR2 SQIVND come from the germline V gene (reference sequence). With 4 bases removed from V and 2 bases from J, the gap between germline ends came to 15 bases. This CDR3 reads CASSTRVFDPYEQYF. The CDR3, as DNA: TGTGCCAGTAGTACCAGGGTTTTTGACCCCTACGAGCAGTACTTC.

This clonotype was counted at least ten times. The V gene is TRBV25-1, the J gene TRBJ2-5; D ambiguous. Trimming left V 1 base short and J 7 bases short, with 4 bases between. The germline gives CDR1 MGHDK, CDR2 SYGVNS. There are 11 residues in the CDR3. The CDR3 nucleotides are TGTGCCAGCAGTGAATGGGTGACCCAGTACTTC. This codes for CASSEWVTQYF.

This clonotype was counted between two and nine times. This chain joins TRBV4-2 and TRBJ2-2; D remains unclear. Deletions cut 2 bases from V and 3 bases from J, with 7 bases between. From germline, CDR1 is LGHNA and CDR2 YNFKEQ. This CDR3 spans 14 amino acids. This chain's CDR3 is CASSQHWDTGELFF. DNA for the CDR3: TGTGCCAGCAGCCAACACTGGGACACCGGGGAGCTGTTTTTT.

DNA for the CDR3: TGCGCCAGCAGCCGAATGGAGGGTACTGAAGCTTTCTTT. As protein: CASSRMEGTEAFF. This chain links TRBV5-1 with TRBJ1-1; D not certain. Germline values: CDR1 SGHRS, CDR2 YFSETQ. V dropped 4 bases and J dropped 5 bases, with 12 bases sitting between them. This CDR3 region has 13 residues.

This clonotype has more than one count but fewer than ten. The V and J genes are TRBV6-2 or TRBV6-3 and TRBJ1-2; TRBD1 might be the D (6 bases). The CDR3 sequence is 15 residues long. Trimming took off 6 bases at V and 2 bases at J, with 16 bases between the two ends. Germline CDR1 reads MNHEY; CDR2 reads SVGEGT. CDR3 protein: CASRSTGYMNYGYTF. In DNA, the CDR3 is TGTGCCAGCAGATCTACAGGGTATATGAACTATGGCTACACCTTC.

This clonotype has a count of ten or more. The J gene is TRBJ1-5, the V gene TRBV12-3 or TRBV12-4, with 8 bases matching TRBD1. The CDR3 spans 16 residues. V dropped 3 bases and J dropped 0; count of bases not matched to a gene: 4. The CDR3 DNA is TGTGCCAGCAGTTTGAGACAGGGGTCTAGCAATCAGCCCCAGCATTTT. It encodes CASSLRQGSSNQPQHF.

This clonotype has just a few counts. This chain uses TRBV4-3 with TRBJ1-2; the D gene is possibly TRBD1 (5 bases). The CDR3 is 14 residues long. V was clipped by 1 base and J by 2 bases, with 8 bases between them. CDR1 is LGHNA, CDR2 YSLEER, per germline. CDR3 nucleotide sequence: TGCGCCAGCAGCCAAGCGGCAGGGAACTATGGCTACACCTTC. This gives the protein CASSQAAGNYGYTF.

The chain uses TRBV7-9 and TRBJ1-6, with 7 positions matching TRBD1. The CDR3 sequence is 17 residues long. The V gene end was trimmed by 4 bases and the J gene end by 0 bases; junction bases not matched to a gene: 6. Germline V lookup: CDR1 SEHNR, CDR2 FQNEAQ (reference sequence). CDR3 in amino acids: CASSYRDRNSYNSPLHF. The CDR3 bases are TGTGCCAGCAGCTACCGGGACAGAAACTCCTATAATTCACCCCTCCACTTT.

V usage is TRBV7-9 and J usage is TRBJ2-6; D unresolved. CDR1 is SEHNR, CDR2 FQNEAQ, per germline (reference sequence). The ends were cut back, 2 bases at V and 0 bases at J, with 8 bases in the middle. The CDR3 totals 16 residues. CDR3 sequence: CASSLRWSSGANVLTF. CDR3 sequence (DNA): TGTGCCAGCAGCTTACGTTGGTCCTCTGGGGCCAACGTCCTGACTTTC.

The chain combines TRBV7-9 with TRBJ2-3; D possibly corresponds to TRBD2 (6 bases). V lost 0 bases and J lost 1, with 20 bases in between. The CDR3 length is 19 residues. In germline, CDR1 is SEHNR, CDR2 FQNEAQ (reference sequence). CDR3 DNA sequence: TGTGCCAGCAGCTTAGCCGCGCGGGGACTCAAAACCGGCACAGATACGCAGTATTTT. It is translated as CASSLAARGLKTGTDTQYF. The complete variable domain, with remaining parts taken from reference TRBV7-9 and TRBJ2-3, reads DTGVSQNPRHKITKRGQNVTFRCDPISEHNRLYWYRQTLGQGPEFLTYFQNEAQLEKSRLLSDRFSAERPKGSFSTLEIQRTEQGDSAMYLCASSLAARGLKTGTDTQYFGPGTRLTVL.

This clonotype has only a few counts. This chain uses TRBV6-1 with TRBJ1-2, with D perhaps matching TRBD1 (5 bases). The CDR3 covers 15 residues. The germline V and J ends were trimmed by 6 bases and 0 bases, with 14 bases remaining between them. Germline loops: CDR1 MNHNS, CDR2 SASEGT. The CDR3 loop reads CASSPWDRTNYGYTF. CDR3 nucleotide sequence: TGTGCCAGCAGCCCCTGGGACCGAACTAACTATGGCTACACCTTC.

This clonotype was counted at least ten times. The chain couples TRBV24-1 to TRBJ2-1; 14 bases agree with TRBD2. Germline loops: CDR1 KGHDR, CDR2 SFDVKD. The length of the CDR3 is 18 residues. V was clipped by 10 bases and J by 5 bases; unmatched bases: 15. As DNA, the CDR3 is TGTGCCACTCATCCCGGGACTAGCGGGGGCCTGCGCGACAATGAGCAGTTCTTC. Its translation is CATHPGTSGGLRDNEQFF.

This chain connects TRBV12-3 or TRBV12-4 to TRBJ2-1; D gene unclear. This CDR3 is 14 amino acids long. V was pared by 3 bases and J by 2 bases, with 8 bases between. CDR3 sequence (DNA): TGTGCCAGCAGTTTGTTCCAAACCTACAATGAGCAGTTCTTC. Residues: CASSLFQTYNEQFF.

This chain links TRBV7-2 with TRBJ2-7, with D possibly matching TRBD1 (6 bases). The CDR3 spans 15 residues. V was cut by 2 bases and J by 0 bases, with 11 bases left in between. Germline CDR1 and CDR2: SGHTA and FQGNSA. The CDR3 loop reads CASSLMGTTSYEQYF. DNA for the CDR3: TGTGCCAGCAGCTTAATGGGGACAACCTCCTACGAGCAGTACTTC. The variable domain in full, with the rest retrieved from reference TRBV7-2 and TRBJ2-7, is GAGVSQSPSNKVTEKGKDVELRCDPISGHTALYWYRQSLGQGLEFLIYFQGNSAPDKSGLPSDRFSAERTGGSVSTLTIQRTQQEDSAVYLCASSLMGTTSYEQYFGPGTRLTVT.

This rearrangement joins TRBV11-2 to TRBJ2-7, with 8 bases lining up with TRBD2. V lost 6 bases to trimming and J lost 5 bases; unmatched junction nucleotides: 9. From germline, CDR1 is SGHAT and CDR2 FQNNGV. The CDR3 loop spans 14 amino acids. This CDR3 reads CASRTGGPGNEQYF. The CDR3 nucleotides are TGTGCCAGCAGGACGGGGGGGCCGGGAAACGAGCAGTACTTC.

The CDR3 DNA follows: TGTGCCAGCAGCTTGGGACCCGCCGAGACCCAGTACTTC. Translating it yields CASSLGPAETQYF. The chain has TRBV5-5 and TRBJ2-5; D remains unclear. From germline, CDR1 is SGHKS and CDR2 YYEKEE (reference sequence). V was pared by 0 bases and J by 5 bases, with 8 bases between. The CDR3 runs 13 residues.

The V and J genes are TRBV7-2 and TRBJ2-6, with unresolved D. The CDR3 runs 16 residues. Trimming removed 1 base at V and 2 bases at J, with 9 bases between. Germline CDR1 SGHTA, CDR2 FQGNSA. This CDR3 is CASSLDGVAGANVLTF. CDR3 DNA: TGTGCCAGCAGCTTAGATGGCGTTGCTGGGGCCAACGTCCTGACTTTC. Together with reference TRBV7-2 and TRBJ2-6, the CDR3 gives the full variable domain: GAGVSQSPSNKVTEKGKDVELRCDPISGHTALYWYRQSLGQGLEFLIYFQGNSAPDKSGLPSDRFSAERTGGSVSTLTIQRTQQEDSAVYLCASSLDGVAGANVLTFGAGSRLTVL.

This clonotype was recorded many times. This sequence joins TRBV7-2 and TRBJ2-7; 7 nucleotides align to TRBD1. The CDR3 is made up of 15 amino acids. CDR1 is SGHTA, CDR2 FQGNSA, per germline. The ends lost 3 bases at V and 0 bases at J; junction bases unmatched: 5. Here the CDR3 reads CASSFGAGGSYEQYF. The CDR3 DNA reads TGTGCCAGCAGCTTCGGCGCAGGGGGCTCCTACGAGCAGTACTTC. The full variable domain, completed using reference TRBV7-2 and TRBJ2-7, is GAGVSQSPSNKVTEKGKDVELRCDPISGHTALYWYRQSLGQGLEFLIYFQGNSAPDKSGLPSDRFSAERTGGSVSTLTIQRTQQEDSAVYLCASSFGAGGSYEQYFGPGTRLTVT.

There are a few counts of this clonotype. The chain's CDR3 is CASSSGGSGSGANVLTF. CDR3 nucleotides: TGCGCCAGCAGCTCCGGAGGGTCGGGCTCTGGGGCCAACGTCCTGACTTTC. The chain joins TRBV4-3 to TRBJ2-6; perhaps TRBD2 as D (6 bases). The CDR3 covers 17 residues. Germline lookup yields CDR1 LGHNA and CDR2 YSLEER. V was pared by 5 bases and J by 0 bases, with 14 bases between.

The chain employs TRBV25-1 and TRBJ2-1; D is unclear. This CDR3 comprises 13 residues. Trimming took 9 bases from V and 4 from J, leaving 13 bases between them. CDR1 and CDR2 (germline): MGHDK, SYGVNS. The CDR3 here is CASRLPIYNEQFF. In DNA, the CDR3 is TGTGCCAGTCGCTTACCCATATACAATGAGCAGTTCTTC.